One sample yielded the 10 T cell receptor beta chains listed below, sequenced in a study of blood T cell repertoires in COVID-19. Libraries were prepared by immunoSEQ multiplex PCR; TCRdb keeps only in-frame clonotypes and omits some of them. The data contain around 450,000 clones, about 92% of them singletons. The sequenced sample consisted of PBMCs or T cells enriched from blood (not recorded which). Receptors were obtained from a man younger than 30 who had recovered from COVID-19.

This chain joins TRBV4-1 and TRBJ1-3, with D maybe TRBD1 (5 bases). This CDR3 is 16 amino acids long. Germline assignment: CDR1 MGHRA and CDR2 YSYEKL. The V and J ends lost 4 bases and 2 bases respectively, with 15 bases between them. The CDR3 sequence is CASSPIGRGPGNTIYF. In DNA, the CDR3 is TGCGCCAGCAGCCCTATTGGGAGGGGACCTGGAAACACCATATATTTT.

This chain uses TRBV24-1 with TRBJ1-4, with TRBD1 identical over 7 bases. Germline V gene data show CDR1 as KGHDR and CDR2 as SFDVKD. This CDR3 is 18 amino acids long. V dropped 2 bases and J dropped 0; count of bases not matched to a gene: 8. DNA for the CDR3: TGTGCCACCAGTGATTGGAGGGACAGAGATTCAACTAATGAAAAACTGTTTTTT. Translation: CATSDWRDRDSTNEKLFF.

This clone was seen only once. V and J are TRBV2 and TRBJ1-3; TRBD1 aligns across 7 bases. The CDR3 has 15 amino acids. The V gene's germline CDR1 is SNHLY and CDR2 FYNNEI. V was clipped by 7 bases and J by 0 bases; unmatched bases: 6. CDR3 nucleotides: TGTGCCAGCACCCCCGGGACAGCCTCTGGAAACACCATATATTTT. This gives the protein CASTPGTASGNTIYF.

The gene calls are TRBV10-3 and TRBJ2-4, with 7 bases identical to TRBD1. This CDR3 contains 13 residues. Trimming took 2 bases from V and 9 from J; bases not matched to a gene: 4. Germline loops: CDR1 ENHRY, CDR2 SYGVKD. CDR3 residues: CAISEVQGIIQYF. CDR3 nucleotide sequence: TGTGCCATCAGTGAGGTACAGGGGATCATTCAGTACTTC.

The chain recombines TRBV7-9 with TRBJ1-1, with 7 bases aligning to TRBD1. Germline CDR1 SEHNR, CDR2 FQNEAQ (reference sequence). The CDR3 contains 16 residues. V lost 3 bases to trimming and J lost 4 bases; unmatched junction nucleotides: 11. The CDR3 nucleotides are TGTGCCAGCAGCTTCGAACCTCACAGGGGATTCACTGAAGCTTTCTTT. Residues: CASSFEPHRGFTEAFF.

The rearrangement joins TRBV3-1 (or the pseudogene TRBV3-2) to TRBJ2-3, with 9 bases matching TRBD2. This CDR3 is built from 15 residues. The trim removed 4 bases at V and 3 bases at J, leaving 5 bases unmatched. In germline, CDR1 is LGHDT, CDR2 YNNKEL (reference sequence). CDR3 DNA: TGTGCCAGCAGCCGGGTAGCGGGGGTGACAGATACGCAGTATTTT. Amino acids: CASSRVAGVTDTQYF.

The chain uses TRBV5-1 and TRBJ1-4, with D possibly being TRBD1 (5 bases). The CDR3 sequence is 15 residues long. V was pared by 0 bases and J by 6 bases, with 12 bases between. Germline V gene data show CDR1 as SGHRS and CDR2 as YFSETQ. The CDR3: CASSLEGGVDEKLFF. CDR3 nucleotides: TGCGCCAGCAGCTTGGAAGGAGGGGTTGATGAAAAACTGTTTTTT.

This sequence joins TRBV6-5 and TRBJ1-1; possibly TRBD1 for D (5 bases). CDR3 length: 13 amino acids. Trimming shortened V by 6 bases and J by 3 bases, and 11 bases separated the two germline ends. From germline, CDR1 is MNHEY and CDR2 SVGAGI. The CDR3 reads CASSWGRDTEAFF. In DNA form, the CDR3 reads TGTGCCAGCAGCTGGGGGAGGGACACTGAAGCTTTCTTT.

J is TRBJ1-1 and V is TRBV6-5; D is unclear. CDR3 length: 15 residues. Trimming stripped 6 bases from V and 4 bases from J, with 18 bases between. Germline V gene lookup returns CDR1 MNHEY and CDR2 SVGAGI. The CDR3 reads CASRARRGQFTEAFF. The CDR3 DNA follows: TGTGCCAGCAGAGCCCGCCGAGGGCAATTCACTGAAGCTTTCTTT.

CDR3 loop: CASSQPRQGAQETQYF. The CDR3 DNA is TGCGCCAGCAGCCAACCGAGACAGGGGGCCCAAGAGACCCAGTACTTC. The chain recombines TRBV4-1 with TRBJ2-5; 10 bases map to TRBD1. Germline V gives CDR1 MGHRA, CDR2 YSYEKL. J was trimmed by 1 base and V by 2 bases; bases with no gene match: 4. The CDR3 runs 16 residues.